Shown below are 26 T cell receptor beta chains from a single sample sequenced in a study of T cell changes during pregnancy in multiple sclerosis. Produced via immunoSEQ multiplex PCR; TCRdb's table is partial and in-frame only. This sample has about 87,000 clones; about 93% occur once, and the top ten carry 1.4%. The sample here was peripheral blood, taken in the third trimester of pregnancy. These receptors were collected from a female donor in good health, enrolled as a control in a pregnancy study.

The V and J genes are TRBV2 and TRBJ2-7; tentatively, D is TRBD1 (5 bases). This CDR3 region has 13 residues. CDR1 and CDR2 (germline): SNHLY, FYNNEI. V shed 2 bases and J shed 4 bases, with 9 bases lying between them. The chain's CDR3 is CASSELGVYEQYF. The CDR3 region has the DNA TGTGCCAGCAGTGAACTAGGGGTTTACGAGCAGTACTTC.

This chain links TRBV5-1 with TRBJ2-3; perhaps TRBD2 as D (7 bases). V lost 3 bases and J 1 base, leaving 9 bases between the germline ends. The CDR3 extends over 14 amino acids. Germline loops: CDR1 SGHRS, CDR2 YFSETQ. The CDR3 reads CASSSGGRTDTQYF. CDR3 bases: TGCGCCAGCAGCTCGGGGGGCCGCACAGATACGCAGTATTTT.

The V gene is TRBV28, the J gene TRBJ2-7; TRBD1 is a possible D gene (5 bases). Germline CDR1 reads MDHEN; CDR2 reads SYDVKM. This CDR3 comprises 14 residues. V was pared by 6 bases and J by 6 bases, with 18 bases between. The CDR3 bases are TGTGCCAGCAGCCCCGAGGCCAGGGCCCCCGAGCAGTACTTC. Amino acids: CASSPEARAPEQYF.

CDR3 DNA: TGTGCCAGCTCACCGTCTATGAGCACAGATACGCAGTATTTT. This sequence encodes CASSPSMSTDTQYF. This chain connects TRBV18 to TRBJ2-3; D not resolved. The germline V and J ends were trimmed by 3 bases and 0 bases, with 7 bases remaining between them. Germline CDR1 KGHSH, CDR2 LQKENI. The CDR3 consists of 14 residues.

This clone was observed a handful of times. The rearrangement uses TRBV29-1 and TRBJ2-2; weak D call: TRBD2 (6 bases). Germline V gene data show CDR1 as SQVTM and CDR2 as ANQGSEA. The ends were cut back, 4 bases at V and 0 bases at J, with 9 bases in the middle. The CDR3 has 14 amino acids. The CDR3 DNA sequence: TGCAGCGTTGGGGCGGGAACGAACACCGGGGAGCTGTTTTTT. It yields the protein CSVGAGTNTGELFF.

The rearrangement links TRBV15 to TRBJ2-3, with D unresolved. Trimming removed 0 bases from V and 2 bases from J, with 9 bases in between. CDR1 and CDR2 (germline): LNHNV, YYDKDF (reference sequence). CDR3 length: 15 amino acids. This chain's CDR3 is CATSRDGQTTDTQYF. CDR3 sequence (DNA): TGTGCCACCAGCAGAGATGGGCAGACCACAGATACGCAGTATTTT.

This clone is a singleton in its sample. The CDR3 sequence is CAISGQGDYEQYF. Written as DNA, the CDR3 is TGTGCCATCAGTGGACAGGGAGACTACGAGCAGTACTTC. The V gene is TRBV10-3, the J gene TRBJ2-7, with TRBD1 identical over 7 bases. The germline V gene has CDR1 ENHRY and CDR2 SYGVKD. Trimming cost V 4 bases and J 3 bases; bases outside gene matches: 3. CDR3 length: 13 amino acids.

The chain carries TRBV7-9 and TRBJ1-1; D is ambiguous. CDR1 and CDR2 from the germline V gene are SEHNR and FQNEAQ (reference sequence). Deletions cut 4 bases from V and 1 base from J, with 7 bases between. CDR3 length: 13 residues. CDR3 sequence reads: CASSSSRNTEAFF. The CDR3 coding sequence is TGTGCCAGCAGCTCGTCCCGGAACACTGAAGCTTTCTTT.

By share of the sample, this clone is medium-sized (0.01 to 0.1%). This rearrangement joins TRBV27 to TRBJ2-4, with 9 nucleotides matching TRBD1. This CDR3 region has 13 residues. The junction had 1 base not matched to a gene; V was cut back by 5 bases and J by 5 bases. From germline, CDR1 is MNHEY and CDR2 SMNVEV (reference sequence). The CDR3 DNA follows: TGTGCCAGCAGTCGGACAGGGGAAAACATTCAGTACTTC. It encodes CASSRTGENIQYF.

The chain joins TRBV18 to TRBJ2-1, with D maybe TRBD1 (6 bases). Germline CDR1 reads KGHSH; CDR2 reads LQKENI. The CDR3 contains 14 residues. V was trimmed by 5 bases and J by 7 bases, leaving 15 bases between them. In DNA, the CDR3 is TGTGCCAGCTCATTTTCAGGGGATGTGAATGAGCAGTTCTTC. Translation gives CASSFSGDVNEQFF.

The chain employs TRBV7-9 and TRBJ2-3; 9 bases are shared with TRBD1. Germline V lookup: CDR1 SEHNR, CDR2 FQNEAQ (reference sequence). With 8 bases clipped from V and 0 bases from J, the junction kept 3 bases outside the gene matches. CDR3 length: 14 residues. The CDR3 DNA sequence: TGTGCCAGCGGGGGGACAGGGAGCACAGATACGCAGTATTTT. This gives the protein CASGGTGSTDTQYF.

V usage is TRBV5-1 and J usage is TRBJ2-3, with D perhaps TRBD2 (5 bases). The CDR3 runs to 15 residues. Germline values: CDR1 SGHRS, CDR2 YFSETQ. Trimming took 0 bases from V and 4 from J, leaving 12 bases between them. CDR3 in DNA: TGCGCCAGCAGCTTGGGATTACTAGGCGCAGATACGCAGTATTTT. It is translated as CASSLGLLGADTQYF.

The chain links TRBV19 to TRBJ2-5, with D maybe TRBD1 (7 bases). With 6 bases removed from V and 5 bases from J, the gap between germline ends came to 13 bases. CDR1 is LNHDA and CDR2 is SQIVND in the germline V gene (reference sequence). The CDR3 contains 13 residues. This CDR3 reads CASRPSGGETQYF. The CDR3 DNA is TGTGCCAGTAGGCCTTCAGGGGGGGAGACCCAGTACTTC.

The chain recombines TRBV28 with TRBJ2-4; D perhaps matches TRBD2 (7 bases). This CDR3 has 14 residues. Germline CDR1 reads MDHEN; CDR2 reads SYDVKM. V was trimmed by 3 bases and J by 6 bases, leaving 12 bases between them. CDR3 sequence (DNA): TGTGCCAGCAGTTTTCGGGGGGCCGGAAACATTCAGTACTTC. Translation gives CASSFRGAGNIQYF.

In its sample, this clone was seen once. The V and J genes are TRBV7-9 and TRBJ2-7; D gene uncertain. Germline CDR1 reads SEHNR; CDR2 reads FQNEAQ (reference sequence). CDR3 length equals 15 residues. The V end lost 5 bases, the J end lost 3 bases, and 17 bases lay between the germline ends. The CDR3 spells CASSAITILGYEQYF. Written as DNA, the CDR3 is TGTGCCAGCAGCGCTATTACTATACTTGGCTACGAGCAGTACTTC.

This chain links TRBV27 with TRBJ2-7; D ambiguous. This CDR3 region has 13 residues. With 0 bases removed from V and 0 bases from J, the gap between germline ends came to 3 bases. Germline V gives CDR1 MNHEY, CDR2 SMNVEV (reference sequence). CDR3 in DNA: TGTGCCAGCAGTTTATCGGCCTCCTACGAGCAGTACTTC. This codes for CASSLSASYEQYF.

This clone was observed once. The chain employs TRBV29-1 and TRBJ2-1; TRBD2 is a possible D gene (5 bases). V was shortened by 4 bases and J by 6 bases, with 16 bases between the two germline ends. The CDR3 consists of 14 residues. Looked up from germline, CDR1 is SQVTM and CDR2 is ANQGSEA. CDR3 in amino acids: CSVALLEGINEQFF. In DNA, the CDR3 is TGCAGCGTTGCCCTTCTAGAGGGAATCAATGAGCAGTTCTTC.

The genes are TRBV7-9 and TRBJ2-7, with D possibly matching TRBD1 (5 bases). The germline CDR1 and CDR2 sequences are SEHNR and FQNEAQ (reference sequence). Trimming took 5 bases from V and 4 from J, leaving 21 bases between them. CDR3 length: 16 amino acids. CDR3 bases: TGTGCCAGCAGCCCCCAGGGTTGGGCAGGGTCTTACGAGCAGTACTTC. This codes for CASSPQGWAGSYEQYF. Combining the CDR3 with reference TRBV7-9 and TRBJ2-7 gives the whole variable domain DTGVSQNPRHKITKRGQNVTFRCDPISEHNRLYWYRQTLGQGPEFLTYFQNEAQLEKSRLLSDRFSAERPKGSFSTLEIQRTEQGDSAMYLCASSPQGWAGSYEQYFGPGTRLTVT.

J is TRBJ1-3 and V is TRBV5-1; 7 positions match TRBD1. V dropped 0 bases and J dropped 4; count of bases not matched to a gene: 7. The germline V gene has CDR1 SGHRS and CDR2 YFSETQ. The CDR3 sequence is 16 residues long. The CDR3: CASSLAPTGSGNTIYF. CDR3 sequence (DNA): TGCGCCAGCAGCTTGGCCCCGACAGGGTCGGGAAACACCATATATTTT.

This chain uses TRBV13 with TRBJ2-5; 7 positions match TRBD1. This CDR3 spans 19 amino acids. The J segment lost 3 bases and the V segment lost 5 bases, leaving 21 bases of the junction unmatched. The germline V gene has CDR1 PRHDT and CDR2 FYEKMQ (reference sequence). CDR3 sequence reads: CASSVRGRAQPHEKETQYF. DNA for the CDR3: TGTGCCAGCAGCGTTAGGGGGCGCGCTCAACCCCACGAAAAAGAGACCCAGTACTTC.

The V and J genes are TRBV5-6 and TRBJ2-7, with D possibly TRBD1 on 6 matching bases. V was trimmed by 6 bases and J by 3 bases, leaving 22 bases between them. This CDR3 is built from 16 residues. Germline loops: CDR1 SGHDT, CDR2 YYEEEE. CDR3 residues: CASNHQIRGSFYEQYF. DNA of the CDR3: TGTGCCAGCAACCATCAGATCAGGGGATCTTTCTACGAGCAGTACTTC.

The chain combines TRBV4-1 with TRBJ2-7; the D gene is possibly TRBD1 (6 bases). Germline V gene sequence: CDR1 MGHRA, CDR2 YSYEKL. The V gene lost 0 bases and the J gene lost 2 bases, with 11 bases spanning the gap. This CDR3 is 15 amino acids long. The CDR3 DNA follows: TGCGCCAGCAGCCAAGAAGGGACACCGACCTACGAGCAGTACTTC. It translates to CASSQEGTPTYEQYF.

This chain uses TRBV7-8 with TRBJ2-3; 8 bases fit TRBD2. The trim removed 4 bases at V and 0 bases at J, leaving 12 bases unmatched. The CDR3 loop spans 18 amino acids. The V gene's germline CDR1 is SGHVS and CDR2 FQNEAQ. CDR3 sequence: CASSSTRGLDPSTDTQYF. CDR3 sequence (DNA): TGTGCCAGCAGCTCTACACGGGGACTAGACCCTAGCACAGATACGCAGTATTTT.

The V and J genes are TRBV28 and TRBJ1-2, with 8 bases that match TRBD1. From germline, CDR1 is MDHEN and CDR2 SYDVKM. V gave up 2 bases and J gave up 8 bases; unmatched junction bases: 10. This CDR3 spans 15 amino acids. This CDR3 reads CASSLARQGIRGYTF. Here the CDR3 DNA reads TGTGCCAGCAGTTTAGCGAGACAGGGGATCCGAGGCTACACCTTC.

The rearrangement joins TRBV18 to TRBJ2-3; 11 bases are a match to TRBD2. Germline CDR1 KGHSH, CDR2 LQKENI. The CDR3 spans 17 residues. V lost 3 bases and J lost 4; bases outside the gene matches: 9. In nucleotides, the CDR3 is TGTGCCAGCTCACCTATTGTAGCGGGAGGGCCTTCAGATACGCAGTATTTT. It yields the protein CASSPIVAGGPSDTQYF.

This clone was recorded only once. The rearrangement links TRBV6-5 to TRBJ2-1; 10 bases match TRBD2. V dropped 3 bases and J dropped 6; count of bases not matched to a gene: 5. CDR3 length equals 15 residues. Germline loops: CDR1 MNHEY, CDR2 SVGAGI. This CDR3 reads CASSYLAGASNEQFF. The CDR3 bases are TGTGCCAGCAGTTATCTAGCGGGAGCCTCCAATGAGCAGTTCTTC.